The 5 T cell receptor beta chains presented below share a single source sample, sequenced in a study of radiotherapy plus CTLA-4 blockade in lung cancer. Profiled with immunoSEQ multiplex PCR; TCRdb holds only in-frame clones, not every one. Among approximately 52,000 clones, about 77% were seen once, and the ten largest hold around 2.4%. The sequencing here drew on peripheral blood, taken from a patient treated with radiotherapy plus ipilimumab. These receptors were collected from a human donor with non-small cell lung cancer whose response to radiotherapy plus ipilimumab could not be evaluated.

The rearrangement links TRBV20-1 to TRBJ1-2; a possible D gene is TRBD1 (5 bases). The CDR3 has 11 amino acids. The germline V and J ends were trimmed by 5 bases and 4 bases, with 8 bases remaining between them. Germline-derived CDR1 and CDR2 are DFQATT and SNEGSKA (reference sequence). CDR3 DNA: TGCAGTGCTTATGACAGCTATGGCTACACCTTC. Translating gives CSAYDSYGYTF.

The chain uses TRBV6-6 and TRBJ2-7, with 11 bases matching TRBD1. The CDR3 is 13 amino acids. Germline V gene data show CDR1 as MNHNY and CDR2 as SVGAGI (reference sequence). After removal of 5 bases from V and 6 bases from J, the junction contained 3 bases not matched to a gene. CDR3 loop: CASSRGQGGEQYF. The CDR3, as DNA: TGTGCCAGCAGTCGGGGACAGGGGGGCGAGCAGTACTTC.

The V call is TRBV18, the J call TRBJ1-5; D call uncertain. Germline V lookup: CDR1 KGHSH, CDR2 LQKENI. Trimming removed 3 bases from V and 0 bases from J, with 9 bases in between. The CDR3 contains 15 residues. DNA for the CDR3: TGTGCCAGCTCACCCGAATCTAATAGCAATCAGCCCCAGCATTTT. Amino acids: CASSPESNSNQPQHF. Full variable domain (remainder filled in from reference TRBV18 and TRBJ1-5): NAGVMQNPRHLVRRRGQEARLRCSPMKGHSHVYWYRQLPEEGLKFMVYLQKENIIDESGMPKERFSAEFPKEGPSILRIQQVVRGDSAAYFCASSPESNSNQPQHFGDGTRLSIL.

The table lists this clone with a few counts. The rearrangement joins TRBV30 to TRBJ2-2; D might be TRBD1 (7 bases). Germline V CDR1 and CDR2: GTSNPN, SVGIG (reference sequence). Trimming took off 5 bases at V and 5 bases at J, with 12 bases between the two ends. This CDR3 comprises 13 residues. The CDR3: CAWVPGGTGELFF. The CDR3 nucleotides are TGTGCCTGGGTTCCAGGGGGGACCGGGGAGCTGTTTTTT.

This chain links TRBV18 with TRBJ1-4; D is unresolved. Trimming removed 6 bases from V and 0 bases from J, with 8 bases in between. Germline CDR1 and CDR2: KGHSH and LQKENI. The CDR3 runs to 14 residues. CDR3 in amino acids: CASSRGTTNEKLFF. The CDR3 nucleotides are TGTGCCAGCTCCCGAGGAACAACTAATGAAAAACTGTTTTTT.